This entry lists 26 T cell receptor beta chains sequenced from one sample in a study of T cell repertoires in cytomegalovirus infection. TCRdb redid the calling of the reads with MiXCR, one entry per CDR3 protein. The table has approximately 750,000 distinct CDR3 sequences, less than 40% seen once. Sequencing was carried out using PBMCs. Every receptor here comes from a human donor in good health (CMV status not recorded). Some clones in this sample may be carry-over from other donors' samples.

This clonotype was detected a few times. This rearrangement joins TRBV30 to TRBJ1-5, with D tentatively TRBD1 (5 bases). CDR3 size: 13 residues. Germline V gives CDR1 GTSNPN, CDR2 SVGIG (reference sequence). V dropped 3 bases and J dropped 4 bases, with 10 bases sitting between them. The CDR3 DNA reads as TGTGCCTGGAGCAGGGATCGGAATCAGCCCCAGCATTTT. This translates into CAWSRDRNQPQHF.

In its sample, this clonotype was seen many times. The chain combines TRBV7-8 with TRBJ1-2; 7 nucleotides line up with TRBD1. The V segment lost 2 bases and the J segment 3 bases; nucleotides outside the gene matches: 15. This CDR3 is built from 18 residues. The germline V gene encodes CDR1 SGHVS and CDR2 FQNEAQ. The CDR3 DNA reads TGTGCCAGCAGCTTAAGGGCCGGGACAGCTTTACCGGACTATGGCTACACCTTC. The encoded protein is CASSLRAGTALPDYGYTF. The entire variable domain, with the rest obtained from reference TRBV7-8 and TRBJ1-2, is as follows: GAGVSQSPRYKVAKRGQDVALRCDPISGHVSLFWYQQALGQGPEFLTYFQNEAQLDKSGLPSDRFFAERPEGSVSTLKIQRTQQEDSAVYLCASSLRAGTALPDYGYTFGSGTRLTVV.

The rearrangement joins TRBV25-1 to TRBJ1-1; weak D call: TRBD1 (6 bases). Germline lookup yields CDR1 MGHDK and CDR2 SYGVNS. Between the trimmed V and J ends, which lost 1 base and 1 base, there was a span of 10 bases. This CDR3 is 15 amino acids long. The CDR3 DNA reads as TGTGCCAGCAGTGAATCCCAACAGGGGAACACTGAAGCTTTCTTT. Its protein is CASSESQQGNTEAFF.

This chain connects TRBV19 to TRBJ1-5; weak D call: TRBD1 (5 bases). Germline V gene lookup returns CDR1 LNHDA and CDR2 SQIVND (reference sequence). The CDR3 has 17 amino acids. Trimming left V 10 bases short and J 6 bases short, with 28 bases between. The CDR3 reads CATSSTATVARGQPQHF. The CDR3 nucleotides read TGTGCCACCAGTAGTACGGCGACAGTTGCTCGCGGTCAGCCCCAGCATTTT. Looking up the rest from reference TRBV19 and TRBJ1-5 gives the full variable domain: DGGITQSPKYLFRKEGQNVTLSCEQNLNHDAMYWYRQDPGQGLRLIYYSQIVNDFQKGDIAEGYSVSREKKESFPLTVTSAQKNPTAFYLCATSSTATVARGQPQHFGDGTRLSIL.

This clonotype was detected a few times. The CDR3 sequence: CSADLGSNYGYTF. The CDR3 region has the DNA TGCAGCGCCGACCTGGGCAGCAACTATGGCTACACCTTC. The chain combines TRBV29-1 with TRBJ1-2; D uncertain. The V and J ends lost 7 bases and 2 bases respectively, with 14 bases between them. Germline V lookup: CDR1 SQVTM, CDR2 ANQGSEA. The CDR3 totals 13 residues.

About this clonotype itself: The CDR3 carries no conserved terminal phenylalanine or tryptophan, so it likely arises from a read error. The CDR3 is CASSLRGGLEYNEQFL. CDR3 DNA sequence: TGTGCCAGCAGCTTACGCGGAGGGTTAGAGTACAATGAGCAGTTCTTA. This rearrangement joins TRBV7-3 to TRBJ2-1; possible D gene TRBD2, 6 bases. V gave up 2 bases and J gave up 4 bases, with 15 bases separating them. The CDR3 totals 16 residues. Germline CDR1 reads SGHTA; CDR2 reads FQGTGA.

This sequence joins TRBV6-6 and TRBJ1-2, with D uncertain. Germline CDR1 is MNHNY and CDR2 is SVGAGI (reference sequence). The CDR3 covers 13 residues. Between the trimmed V and J ends, which lost 0 bases and 7 bases, there was a span of 9 bases. This CDR3 reads CASSYSYLSGYTF. The CDR3, as DNA: TGTGCCAGCAGTTACTCGTATCTGAGTGGCTACACCTTC.

The chain recombines TRBV10-2 with TRBJ2-7, with 7 bases aligning to TRBD1. CDR3 length equals 13 residues. Germline V gene lookup returns CDR1 WSHSY and CDR2 SAAADI. V was pared by 7 bases and J by 7 bases, with 10 bases of the junction left unmatched. The CDR3 sequence is CASKDRVFEEQYF. CDR3 DNA sequence: TGCGCCAGCAAAGACAGGGTTTTCGAGGAGCAGTACTTC.

V usage is TRBV6-5 and J usage is TRBJ2-5; 14 bases map to TRBD2. CDR3 length: 16 amino acids. V lost 6 bases and J lost 4; bases outside the gene matches: 7. The V gene's germline CDR1 is MNHEY and CDR2 SVGAGI. The CDR3 DNA reads as TGTGCCAGCAGCCTAGGGACTAGCGGGAGCCGAGAGACCCAGTACTTC. The encoded protein is CASSLGTSGSRETQYF.

This clonotype was seen repeatedly, ten times or more. The chain uses TRBV7-2 and TRBJ1-4, with TRBD1 matching over 9 bases. Germline V CDR1 and CDR2: SGHTA, FQGNSA. Trimming took 5 bases from V and 13 from J; bases not matched to a gene: 11. The CDR3 runs 14 residues. The CDR3 spells CASSPNRGPEGLFF. CDR3 DNA: TGTGCCAGCAGCCCTAACAGGGGGCCCGAAGGACTGTTTTTT.

The rearrangement links TRBV15 to TRBJ2-3; D is uncertain. The CDR3 spans 16 residues. Looked up from germline, CDR1 is LNHNV and CDR2 is YYDKDF (reference sequence). V lost 0 bases to trimming and J lost 0 bases, with 10 bases between them. The CDR3 bases are TGTGCCACCAGCAGAGATATACCCCTCAGCACAGATACGCAGTATTTT. It translates to CATSRDIPLSTDTQYF.

This chain connects TRBV7-8 to TRBJ1-1; TRBD1 agrees at 9 bases. This CDR3 region has 14 residues. V was pared by 5 bases and J by 9 bases, with 10 bases of the junction left unmatched. Germline assignment: CDR1 SGHVS and CDR2 FQNEAQ. CDR3 in DNA: TGTGCCAGCAGCCCACAGGGGGCGGCCCTAAAAGCTTTCTTT. Amino acid sequence: CASSPQGAALKAFF.

DNA for the CDR3: TGTGCCAGCATGGGGGAGAGCAGCAATCAGCCCCAGCATTTT. Its protein is CASMGESSNQPQHF. This chain links TRBV2 with TRBJ1-5; D may be TRBD1 (5 bases). The CDR3 extends over 14 amino acids. Trimming shortened V by 7 bases and J by 1 base, and 11 bases separated the two germline ends. Germline V gene lookup returns CDR1 SNHLY and CDR2 FYNNEI.

This clonotype occurred a few times. The rearrangement uses TRBV10-3 and TRBJ1-6, with unresolved D. CDR3 length: 15 residues. Germline CDR1 ENHRY, CDR2 SYGVKD. The ends were cut back, 3 bases at V and 5 bases at J, with 11 bases in the middle. CDR3 protein: CAISDRHANNSPLHF. DNA for the CDR3: TGTGCCATCAGTGACAGACACGCTAATAATTCACCCCTCCACTTT.

This clonotype was seen at least ten times. V usage is TRBV28 and J usage is TRBJ2-1, with D maybe TRBD2 (6 bases). The CDR3 totals 14 residues. Germline CDR1 is MDHEN and CDR2 is SYDVKM. The germline V and J ends were trimmed by 3 bases and 5 bases, with 11 bases remaining between them. DNA for the CDR3: TGTGCCAGCAGTTTGGGAGGCACACACAATGAGCAGTTCTTC. Residues: CASSLGGTHNEQFF.

The V call is TRBV20-1, the J call TRBJ2-2; a possible D gene is TRBD2 (6 bases). The ends were cut back, 6 bases at V and 7 bases at J, with 9 bases in the middle. CDR1 is DFQATT, CDR2 SNEGSKA, per germline (reference sequence). The CDR3 is 11 amino acids. As DNA, the CDR3 is TGCAGTGCGGGGGGTGGCGGGGAGCTGTTTTTT. Protein: CSAGGGGELFF.

There are a few counts of this clonotype. The rearrangement links TRBV24-1 to TRBJ2-1; no firm D call. The CDR3 totals 15 residues. V lost 4 bases and J lost 4, with 13 bases in between. CDR1 and CDR2 (germline): KGHDR, SFDVKD. CDR3 nucleotides: TGTGCCACCAGTGAAGCCTCCGGACCATACAATGAGCAGTTCTTC. Its protein is CATSEASGPYNEQFF.

The chain uses TRBV7-2 and TRBJ2-7; 7 bases are shared with TRBD1. The germline CDR1 and CDR2 sequences are SGHTA and FQGNSA. V lost 2 bases to trimming and J lost 2 bases; unmatched junction nucleotides: 3. The CDR3 covers 14 residues. CDR3 DNA sequence: TGTGCCAGCAGCTTACCGGGACAGCCCTACGAGCAGTACTTC. Amino acid sequence: CASSLPGQPYEQYF.

The chain carries TRBV30 and TRBJ2-7; D is undetermined. The CDR3 runs to 12 residues. Germline V gene data show CDR1 as GTSNPN and CDR2 as SVGIG (reference sequence). Trimming took 0 bases from V and 5 from J, leaving 8 bases between them. Here the CDR3 reads CAWSVKSHEQYF. For the CDR3, the DNA is TGTGCCTGGAGTGTAAAAAGCCACGAGCAGTACTTC.

This clonotype was detected only a few times. The chain is built from TRBV6-6 and TRBJ1-5, with D possibly TRBD1 on 5 matching bases. Germline lookup yields CDR1 MNHNY and CDR2 SVGAGI (reference sequence). V was pared by 3 bases and J by 9 bases, with 9 bases between. The CDR3 covers 12 residues. The CDR3 nucleotides are TGTGCCAGCAGTTATGGGGGAGGGCCCCAGCATTTT. Translation: CASSYGGGPQHF.

This clonotype was picked up a small number of times. This rearrangement joins TRBV28 to TRBJ1-1; D remains ambiguous. Trimming left V 6 bases short and J 5 bases short, with 19 bases between. Germline values: CDR1 MDHEN, CDR2 SYDVKM. This CDR3 has 15 amino acids. The DNA of the CDR3 is TGTGCCAGCAGCCTTACCCGGCGGAGGTGGACTGAAGCTTTCTTT. Encoded protein: CASSLTRRRWTEAFF.

V gene TRBV25-1 combines with J gene TRBJ2-3, with TRBD2 identical over 12 bases. The V gene end was trimmed by 8 bases and the J gene end by 6 bases; junction bases not matched to a gene: 6. Germline CDR1 reads MGHDK; CDR2 reads SYGVNS. CDR3 length: 14 amino acids. This CDR3 reads CASRGTSGLDTQYF. CDR3 nucleotide sequence: TGTGCCAGCCGCGGGACTAGCGGGTTGGATACGCAGTATTTT.

The V and J genes are TRBV20-1 and TRBJ1-6; maybe TRBD1 (5 bases). The germline V gene encodes CDR1 DFQATT and CDR2 SNEGSKA (reference sequence). V dropped 3 bases and J dropped 6 bases, with 9 bases sitting between them. The CDR3 totals 13 residues. CDR3 region: CSARRQTNSPLHF. The CDR3 DNA sequence: TGCAGTGCTAGGAGACAGACTAATTCACCCCTCCACTTT.

This chain links TRBV7-9 with TRBJ1-1; a possible D gene is TRBD1 (5 bases). CDR1 and CDR2 (germline): SEHNR, FQNEAQ (reference sequence). This CDR3 comprises 15 residues. Trimming removed 5 bases from V and 0 bases from J, with 13 bases in between. CDR3 DNA: TGTGCCAGCAGCACCCCGACAGACTTGAACACTGAAGCTTTCTTT. Translated, it gives CASSTPTDLNTEAFF.

The chain recombines TRBV28 with TRBJ1-6; possibly TRBD1 for D (6 bases). CDR1 and CDR2 (germline): MDHEN, SYDVKM. This CDR3 has 17 residues. V was shortened by 4 bases and J by 7 bases, with 20 bases between the two germline ends. The CDR3 region is CASSSDGGQGRNSPLHF. The CDR3 DNA is TGTGCCAGCAGTTCCGACGGGGGGCAGGGAAGAAATTCACCCCTCCACTTT.

The rearrangement joins TRBV5-8 to TRBJ1-1; the match to TRBD1 covers 8 bases. Germline V gene sequence: CDR1 SGHTS, CDR2 YDEGEE. J gave up 3 bases and V 2 bases, and 12 bases lay outside the gene matches. The CDR3 runs to 17 residues. In nucleotides, the CDR3 is TGTGCCAGCAGCTTCGGACAGGGACGAGAGGTAGACACTGAAGCTTTCTTT. It encodes CASSFGQGREVDTEAFF.